This T cell receptor beta chain emerged from a study of cytomegalovirus exposure and HLA in healthy donors. Study information: An early data release held some 85 million unique TCRs from HLA-typed donors.

The donors, nominally healthy at sampling, likely had unrecorded immune exposures. In regard to this clone: Its target is not known.

This PCR relied on a set of 60 Vbeta primers and 13 Jbeta primers. TCRdb's table, derived via immunoSEQ multiplex PCR, lists solely in-frame clones and lacks some. Of under 150,000 clones in the sample, around 81% were seen once. V lost 3 bases, J lost 5 bases, and 22 bases lay in between. CDR3 length equals 17 residues. CDR1 is LNHDA and CDR2 is SQIVND in the germline V gene (reference sequence). Study-level findings and limits: With high specificity and sensitivity, the classifier reportedly diagnosed cytomegalovirus status.

This sequence was found in a woman between 50 and 59 years old in good health and CMV-seronegative. The V call is TRBV19, the J call TRBJ1-1; D gene unclear. The specimen sequenced was PBMCs. In DNA form, the CDR3 reads TGTGCCAGTAGTATCTTTTCCGCGGGCAGAACTAGGACTGAAGCTTTCTTT. Encoded protein: CASSIFSAGRTRTEAFF.